A single sample gave rise to the 5 T cell receptor beta chains below, sequenced in a study of T cell changes during pregnancy in multiple sclerosis. Assay: immunoSEQ multiplex PCR; the TCRdb copy retains only in-frame clones and omits some. The data show around 31,000 clones, about nine tenths seen once. The specimen was CD8+ T cells from peripheral blood mononuclear cells, collected in the second trimester of pregnancy. Every receptor here comes from a female donor with multiple sclerosis, enrolled in a pregnancy study.

The CDR3 loop reads CASSLSGAKSYGYTF. The CDR3 coding sequence is TGTGCCAGCAGTTTATCAGGGGCGAAGAGCTATGGCTACACCTTC. V is TRBV27 and J is TRBJ1-2; a possible D gene is TRBD1 (5 bases). This CDR3 is 15 amino acids long. V shed 0 bases and J shed 4 bases, with 12 bases lying between them. Germline V gene data show CDR1 as MNHEY and CDR2 as SMNVEV (reference sequence).

V is TRBV13 and J is TRBJ1-4, with 7 bases matching TRBD1. Germline V gives CDR1 PRHDT, CDR2 FYEKMQ (reference sequence). V lost 4 bases to trimming and J lost 6 bases; unmatched junction nucleotides: 5. The CDR3 runs to 14 residues. The CDR3 DNA reads TGTGCCAGCAGCTCGGACAGGCGGGATGAAAAACTGTTTTTT. It is translated as CASSSDRRDEKLFF.

The chain recombines TRBV10-2 with TRBJ1-1; unclear D gene. Between the trimmed V and J ends, which lost 7 bases and 4 bases, there was a span of 7 bases. Germline CDR1 is WSHSY and CDR2 is SAAADI. There are 11 residues in the CDR3. DNA for the CDR3: TGCGCCAGCATCCATAGCACTGAAGCTTTCTTT. Protein product: CASIHSTEAFF.

The chain joins TRBV11-3 to TRBJ1-1; D may be TRBD1 (5 bases). The CDR3 has 15 residues. Trimming stripped 5 bases from V and 4 bases from J, with 17 bases between. Germline CDR1 reads SGHNT; CDR2 reads YENEEA. This CDR3 is CASSPSGFSGTEAFF. CDR3 DNA sequence: TGTGCCAGCAGCCCGTCAGGGTTTTCGGGCACTGAAGCTTTCTTT. Complete variable domain (other parts from reference TRBV11-3 and TRBJ1-1): EAGVVQSPRYKIIEKKQPVAFWCNPISGHNTLYWYLQNLGQGPELLIRYENEEAVDDSQLPKDRFSAERLKGVDSTLKIQPAELGDSAVYLCASSPSGFSGTEAFFGQGTRLTVV.

The V and J genes are TRBV9 and TRBJ1-2; a weak D match, TRBD1 (5 bases). Looked up from germline, CDR1 is SGDLS and CDR2 is YYNGEE. The CDR3 is 19 amino acids. The V and J ends lost 2 bases and 5 bases respectively, with 28 bases between them. The CDR3 coding sequence is TGTGCCAGCAGCGTCGGGGGGGTCAGGGCGAACCGGTACTTGTATGGCTACACCTTC. This gives the protein CASSVGGVRANRYLYGYTF. Variable domain in full (rest from reference TRBV9 and TRBJ1-2): DSGVTQTPKHLITATGQRVTLRCSPRSGDLSVYWYQQSLDQGLQFLIQYYNGEERAKGNILERFSAQQFPDLHSELNLSSLELGDSALYFCASSVGGVRANRYLYGYTFGSGTRLTVV.